This T cell receptor (beta chain) was recovered during a study of T cell repertoires in cytomegalovirus infection. Study details: From public TCR beta signatures came an indication of both CMV infection and matching HLA type.

The CDR3 is made up of 15 amino acids. The V gene's germline CDR1 is SGHVS and CDR2 FNYEAQ. The V end was cut by 0 bases, the J end by 6 bases, with 13 bases between. MiXCR, run by TCRdb on the reads, gives a single entry per CDR3 protein. In the table there are about 920,000 distinct CDR3 sequences, approximately 31% of which are singletons. In its sample, this clonotype was seen many times. Its antigen is as yet unknown. Findings and caveats of the study: Accumulated public TCR beta family frequency recognized individuals carrying CMV together with the relevant HLA.

The V and J genes are TRBV7-6 and TRBJ2-3; perhaps TRBD2 as D (5 bases). This receptor was obtained from a human donor in good health (CMV status not recorded). Some clones in this sample may be carry-over from other donors' samples. The material sequenced was cultured CD8+ T cells from PBMCs, taken from culture after CMV antigen stimulation. Here the CDR3 DNA reads TGTGCCAGCAGCTTAGCTCGGGGTTGGGCGGATACGCAGTATTTT. This encodes CASSLARGWADTQYF.